This T cell receptor beta chain was sequenced during a study of T cells in Graves' hyperthyroidism and ophthalmopathy (dated by TCRdb to between 2018 and 2021). About the study as a whole: Peripheral blood was collected at initial diagnosis, before any treatment. To identify distinguishing TCR V-J signatures, a discovery cohort of 100 patients was used, comprising 43 with Graves' ophthalmopathy and approximately 57 with stable Graves' hyperthyroidism. An independent validation cohort of fewer than 20 hyperthyroidism patients and approximately 16 patients who later progressed to ophthalmopathy tested prospective prediction of ophthalmopathy. The 90 to 100 discovery patients were randomly divided into training and test sets at a 7:3 ratio. The study also compared thyroid tissue and blood T-cell repertoires from about six Graves' hyperthyroidism patients. After sampling, hyperthyroidism patients received methimazole starting at 30 mg daily, and ophthalmopathy patients received high-dose intravenous methylprednisolone. TCR Vbeta CDR3 sequencing of 120 to 150 peripheral blood samples (about 45 ophthalmopathy, 75 to 85 hyperthyroidism and roughly 17 progressor patients) is reported in the paper.

Paper-wide results and their limitations: During validation, the model predicted progression to ophthalmopathy a median of approximately 6 months ahead of onset, with 60% to 71% sensitivity and about 75% specificity. A model built on a 13 V-J signature distinguished ophthalmopathy from stable hyperthyroidism, reaching roughly 88% sensitivity and approximately 83% specificity in cross-validation and 80%/75% in testing. Sample size was not statistically predetermined, and investigators were not blinded to group allocation. Most expanded thyroid clonotypes (frequency above 0.001) were also found in blood, which suggests that blood repertoires may mirror thyroid immune responses.

Worth noting for this clonotype: What this receptor recognizes is not known. No base quality values were provided; no much bigger clone lies one nucleotide off.

V and J lose 6 bases and 3 bases, and a span of 14 bases separates them. The CDR3 runs 14 residues from the cysteine to the phenylalanine. The entry retains the CDR3 DNA only, 42 bases that are in frame from base 1. TCR beta CDR3 regions were amplified from RNA transcripts. The TCR CDR3 was subjected to a first round of RT-PCR using the HTBI primer set and the Qiagen OneStep RT-PCR kit. The libraries were constructed in a second round of multiplex PCR and then size-selected and purified. Paired-end sequencing of the libraries was performed with 100 bp reads on an Illumina HiSeq2000. Per the authors' processing: SOAPnuke was used to process the raw data, removing reads that contained adapters or uncalled bases, had a mean Phred below 15, or lacked an exact match to the constant primer or identifier. High-quality paired reads were merged using COPE v1.2.5, and each unique nucleotide sequence was defined as a clonotype. Clonotypes were aligned to IMGT TRBV, TRBD and TRBJ reference segments using MiTCR v1.1. The analysis was restricted to V-J combinations with a frequency above 0.0001, which together covered just over 99% of the repertoires. The TCS score was defined as the ratio of F50 (clonal expansion) to E x V (chaos), calculated using BLOSUM62-based TCRdist between CDR3 peptides within each V-J. Welch's t-statistics and random forest reduced 514 V-J features to about 12, which were used in a naive Bayes classifier (R e1071). The public reads were reprocessed in TCRdb via fastp at Q25 and MiXCR, keeping in-frame beta chains. Rows matching on CDR3 protein sequence are summarized as one entry with the most common DNA and genes. TCRdb, not the authors, supplied the V and J calls. This sample is represented by roughly 660,000 distinct CDR3 sequences; roughly a sixth of them were singletons. The leading ten clones occupy 15% to 17% of the sample.

A patient counted as having stable Graves' hyperthyroidism if no progression to ophthalmopathy occurred over 18 months of follow-up. The hyperthyroidism patients were between 18 and 65 years old and newly diagnosed, with a disease duration of less than 2 months. Exclusion was applied to patients with uncontrolled infections, other autoimmune diseases, pregnancy or lactation. Diagnoses relied on clinical symptoms, serum thyroxine and TRAb, thyroid ultrasound and orbital computed tomography. PBMCs were isolated from about 9.1 ml of fresh peripheral blood by Ficoll-Paque density gradient centrifugation. Total RNA was extracted using Trizol reagent, and RNA quality was assessed on an Agilent 2100 Bioanalyzer.

This receptor was obtained from a man aged 50-59 years with Graves' hyperthyroidism. The chain uses TRBV12-3 or TRBV12-4 and TRBJ1-2; matching of 5 bases hints at TRBD1 as the D gene. Sequenced sample: blood. The DNA reads as follows: TGTGCCAGCAGGCCGGGGACGGATTACTATGGCTACACCTTC. Protein translation: CASRPGTDYYGYTF.